This T cell receptor (beta chain) was recorded in a study of T cell responses to AZD1222 COVID-19 vaccine. Regarding the study as a whole: Just a handful of people given AZD1222 tested seropositive at baseline. It should be noted that donors were predominantly white British and more often female, and clonal diversity was possibly underestimated. The study reported that nearly half of spike-specific TCRs target unmutated variant regions.

Using immunoSEQ multiplex PCR, the repertoire was profiled, and TCRdb retains in-frame clones only, with some absent. Among some 180,000 clones listed, around 85% were seen once. Trimming stripped 6 bases from V and 5 bases from J, with 6 bases between. CDR3 length equals 11 residues. From germline, CDR1 is KGHSH and CDR2 LQKENI. Remarks on this clone: Its antigen is currently unknown.

Sequenced material: peripheral blood, taken 28 days after the second AZD1222 dose. This sequence was found in an adult who received the AZD1222 COVID-19 vaccine. This chain uses TRBV18 with TRBJ2-3; D is perhaps TRBD2 (5 bases). The CDR3 DNA is TGTGCCAGCTCGGGAGTAGATACGCAGTATTTT. Amino acids: CASSGVDTQYF.